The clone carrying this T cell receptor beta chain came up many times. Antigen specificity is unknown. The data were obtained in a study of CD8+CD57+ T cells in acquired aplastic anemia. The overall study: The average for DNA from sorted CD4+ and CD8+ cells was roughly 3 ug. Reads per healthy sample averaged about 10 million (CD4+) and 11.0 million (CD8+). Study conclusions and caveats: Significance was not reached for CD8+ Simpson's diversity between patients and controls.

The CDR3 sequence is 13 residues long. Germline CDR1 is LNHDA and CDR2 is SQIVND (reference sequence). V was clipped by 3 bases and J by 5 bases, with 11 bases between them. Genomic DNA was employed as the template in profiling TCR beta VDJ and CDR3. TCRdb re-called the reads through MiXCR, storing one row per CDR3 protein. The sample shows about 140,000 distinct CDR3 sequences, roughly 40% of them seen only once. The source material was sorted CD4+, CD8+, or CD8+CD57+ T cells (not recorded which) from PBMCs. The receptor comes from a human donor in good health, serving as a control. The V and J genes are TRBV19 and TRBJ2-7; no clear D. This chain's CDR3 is CASSIAPPNEQYF. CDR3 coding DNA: TGTGCCAGTAGTATCGCCCCCCCCAACGAGCAGTACTTC.